This TCR beta chain was captured by sequencing in a study of regulatory T cells in long-lasting Graves disease. Whole-study findings and limits: Persistent disease showed a preference for TRBV28, TRBJ1-2 and TRBJ2-5. Persistent Graves' patients had lower TCR diversity than newly diagnosed ones.

This clonotype has at least ten counts. Antigen unknown. The CDR3 covers 15 residues. V dropped 1 base and J dropped 2 bases, with 12 bases sitting between them. Germline V gives CDR1 SGHTA, CDR2 FQGNSA. Researchers made TCR beta libraries by using iRepertoire HTBI primers and running Arm-PCR on CDR3 regions. TCRdb reprocessed the multiplex PCR reads with MiXCR, giving one entry per CDR3 protein. The sample has 450,000 or so distinct CDR3 sequences, approximately 23% seen once. Stated time point: persistent/refractory GD, antithyroid drugs over 5 years with positive TRAb. After RNA was extracted from PBMCs, the TCR library was made from it. Under American Thyroid Association guidelines, Graves' disease was diagnosed.

This material consisted of peripheral blood mononuclear cells (PBMCs), taken when the disease was refractory, from a patient treated with antithyroid drugs. This sequence joins TRBV7-2 and TRBJ2-7; D is unresolved. The TCR sequence derives from a female donor with Graves disease. As DNA, the CDR3 is TGTGCCAGCAGCTTAGGACTGGGGTATGCCTACGAGCAGTACTTC. Amino acid sequence: CASSLGLGYAYEQYF.